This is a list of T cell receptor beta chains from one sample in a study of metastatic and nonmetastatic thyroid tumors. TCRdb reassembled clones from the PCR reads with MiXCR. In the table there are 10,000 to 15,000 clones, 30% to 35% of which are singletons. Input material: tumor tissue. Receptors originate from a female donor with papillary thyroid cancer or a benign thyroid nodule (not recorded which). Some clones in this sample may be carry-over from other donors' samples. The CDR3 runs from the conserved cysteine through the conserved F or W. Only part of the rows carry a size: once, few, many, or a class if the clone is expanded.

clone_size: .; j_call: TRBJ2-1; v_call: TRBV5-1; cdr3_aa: CASSLAGAIYNEQFF
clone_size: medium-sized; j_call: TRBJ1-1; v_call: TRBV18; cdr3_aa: CASSSGTGGTEAFF
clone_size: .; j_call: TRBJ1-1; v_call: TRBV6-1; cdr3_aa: CSSRRGPQVTEAFF
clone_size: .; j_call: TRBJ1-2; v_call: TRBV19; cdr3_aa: CASSPGFYGYTF
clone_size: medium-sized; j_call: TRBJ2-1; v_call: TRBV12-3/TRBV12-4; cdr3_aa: CASSFYHYNEQFF
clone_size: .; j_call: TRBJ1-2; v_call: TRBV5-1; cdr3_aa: CASSLDWSASIYGYTF
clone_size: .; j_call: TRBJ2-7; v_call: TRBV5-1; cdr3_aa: CASSLDTTKPYEQYF
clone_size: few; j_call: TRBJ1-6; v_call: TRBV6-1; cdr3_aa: CASRTYYSGRDSPLHF
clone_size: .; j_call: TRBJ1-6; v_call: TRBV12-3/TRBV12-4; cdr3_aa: CASRGQGVASPLHF
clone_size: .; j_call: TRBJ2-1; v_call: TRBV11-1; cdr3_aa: CASRPPPTSGSYNEQFF
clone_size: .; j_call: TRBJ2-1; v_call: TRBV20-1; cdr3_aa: CSARQLASLYNEQFF
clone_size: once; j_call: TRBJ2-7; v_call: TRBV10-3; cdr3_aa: CAISADGGLAGVGYEQYF
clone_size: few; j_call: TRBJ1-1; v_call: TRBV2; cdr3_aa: CASSETGVYTEAFF
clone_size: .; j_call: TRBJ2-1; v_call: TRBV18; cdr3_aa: CASSPGLAGSYNEQFF
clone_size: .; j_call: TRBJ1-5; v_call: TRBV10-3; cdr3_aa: CAIGTGDSNQPQHF
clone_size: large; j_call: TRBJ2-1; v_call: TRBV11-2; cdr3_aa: CASSSAGADAREQFF
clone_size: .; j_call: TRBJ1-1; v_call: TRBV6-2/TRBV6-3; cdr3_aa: CATLFSPATEAFF
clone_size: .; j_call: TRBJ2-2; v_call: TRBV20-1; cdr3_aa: CSARDLRDTGELFF
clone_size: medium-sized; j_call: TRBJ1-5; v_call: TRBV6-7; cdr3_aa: CASSYPGGNQPQHF
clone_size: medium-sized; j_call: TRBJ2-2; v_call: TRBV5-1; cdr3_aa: CASSLSLLTPQRGELFF
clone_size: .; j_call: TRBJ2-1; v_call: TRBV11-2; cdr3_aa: CASSFLEASSYNEQFF
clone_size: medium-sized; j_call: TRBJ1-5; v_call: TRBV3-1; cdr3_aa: CASSQRQGYQPQHF
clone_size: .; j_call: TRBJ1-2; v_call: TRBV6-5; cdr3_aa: CASSYARDRGFGYTF
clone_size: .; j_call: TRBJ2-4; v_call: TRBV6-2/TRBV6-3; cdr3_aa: CASKVPGKNIQYF
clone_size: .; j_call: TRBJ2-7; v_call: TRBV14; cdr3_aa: CASSPTTVSYEQYF
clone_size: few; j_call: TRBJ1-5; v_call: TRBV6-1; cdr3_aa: CASSECQSVQPQHF
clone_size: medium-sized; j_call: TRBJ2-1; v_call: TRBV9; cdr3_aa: CASSVAAASGDEQFF